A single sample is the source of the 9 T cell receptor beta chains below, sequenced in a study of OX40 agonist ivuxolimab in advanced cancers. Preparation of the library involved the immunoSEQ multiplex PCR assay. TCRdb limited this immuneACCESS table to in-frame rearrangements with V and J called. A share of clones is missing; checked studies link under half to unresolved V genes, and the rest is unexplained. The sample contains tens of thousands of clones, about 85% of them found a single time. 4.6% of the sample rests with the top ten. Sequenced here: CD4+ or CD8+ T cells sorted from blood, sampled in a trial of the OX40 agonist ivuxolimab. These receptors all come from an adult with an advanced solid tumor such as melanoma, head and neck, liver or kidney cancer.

CDR3 nucleotide sequence: TGCGCCAGCAGCTGGACAGGGGCGAGGAGCTCCTACGAGCAGTACTTC. Amino acids: CASSWTGARSSYEQYF. The genes are TRBV5-1 and TRBJ2-7; 9 nucleotides line up with TRBD1. Per the germline V gene, CDR1 is SGHRS and CDR2 is YFSETQ. This CDR3 has 16 amino acids. J was trimmed by 0 bases and V by 3 bases; bases with no gene match: 7.

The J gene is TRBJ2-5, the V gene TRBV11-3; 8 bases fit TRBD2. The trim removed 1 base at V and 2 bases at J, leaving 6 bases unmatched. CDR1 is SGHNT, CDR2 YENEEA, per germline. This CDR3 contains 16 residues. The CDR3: CASSLASGSPQETQYF. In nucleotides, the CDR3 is TGTGCCAGCAGCTTAGCGAGCGGGAGCCCTCAAGAGACCCAGTACTTC.

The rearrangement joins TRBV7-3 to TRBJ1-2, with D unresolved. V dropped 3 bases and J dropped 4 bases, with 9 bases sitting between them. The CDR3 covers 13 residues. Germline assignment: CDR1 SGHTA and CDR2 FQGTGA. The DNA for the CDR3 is TGTGCCAGCAGCTTCGAGAGCCGCTATGGCTACACCTTC. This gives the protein CASSFESRYGYTF.

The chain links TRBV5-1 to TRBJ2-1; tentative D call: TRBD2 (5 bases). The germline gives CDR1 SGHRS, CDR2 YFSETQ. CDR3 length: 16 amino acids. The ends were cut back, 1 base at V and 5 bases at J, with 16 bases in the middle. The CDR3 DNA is TGCGCCAGCAGCTTGAGTCCGGGGATTCCTAACAATGAGCAGTTCTTC. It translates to CASSLSPGIPNNEQFF.

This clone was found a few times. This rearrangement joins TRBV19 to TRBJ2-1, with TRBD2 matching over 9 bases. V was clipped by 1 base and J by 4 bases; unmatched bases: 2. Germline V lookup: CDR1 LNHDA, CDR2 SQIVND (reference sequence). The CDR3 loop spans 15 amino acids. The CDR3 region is CASSIGTSAYNEQFF. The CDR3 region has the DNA TGTGCCAGTAGTATAGGGACTAGCGCGTACAATGAGCAGTTCTTC.

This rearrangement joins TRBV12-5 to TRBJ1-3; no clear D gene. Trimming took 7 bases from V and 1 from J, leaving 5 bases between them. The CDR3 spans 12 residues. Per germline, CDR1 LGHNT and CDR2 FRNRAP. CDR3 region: CASAASGNTIYF. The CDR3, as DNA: TGTGCTAGTGCCGCATCTGGAAACACCATATATTTT.

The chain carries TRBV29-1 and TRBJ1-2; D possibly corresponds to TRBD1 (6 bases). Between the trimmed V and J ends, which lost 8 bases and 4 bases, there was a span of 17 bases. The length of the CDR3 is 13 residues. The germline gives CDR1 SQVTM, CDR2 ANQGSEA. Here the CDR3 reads CSSGGGRGYGYTF. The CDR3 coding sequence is TGCAGCTCCGGGGGGGGCCGGGGCTATGGCTACACCTTC. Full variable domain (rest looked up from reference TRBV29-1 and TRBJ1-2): SAVISQKPSRDICQRGTSLTIQCQVDSQVTMMFWYRQQPGQSLTLIATANQGSEATYESGFVIDKFPISRPNLTFSTLTVSNMSPEDSSIYLCSSGGGRGYGYTFGSGTRLTVV.

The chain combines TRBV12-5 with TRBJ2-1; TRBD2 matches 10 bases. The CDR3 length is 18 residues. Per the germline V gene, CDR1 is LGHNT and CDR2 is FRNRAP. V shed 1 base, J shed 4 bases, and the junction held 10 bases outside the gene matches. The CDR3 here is CASGLALGSSGGYNEQFF. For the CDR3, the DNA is TGTGCTAGTGGTTTGGCCCTGGGGTCTAGCGGGGGATACAATGAGCAGTTCTTC.

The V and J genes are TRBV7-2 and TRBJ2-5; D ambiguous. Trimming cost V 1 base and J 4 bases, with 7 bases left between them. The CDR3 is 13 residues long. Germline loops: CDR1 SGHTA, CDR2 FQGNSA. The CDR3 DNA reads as TGTGCCAGCAGCTTAGGGGCGGTAGAGACCCAGTACTTC. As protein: CASSLGAVETQYF.